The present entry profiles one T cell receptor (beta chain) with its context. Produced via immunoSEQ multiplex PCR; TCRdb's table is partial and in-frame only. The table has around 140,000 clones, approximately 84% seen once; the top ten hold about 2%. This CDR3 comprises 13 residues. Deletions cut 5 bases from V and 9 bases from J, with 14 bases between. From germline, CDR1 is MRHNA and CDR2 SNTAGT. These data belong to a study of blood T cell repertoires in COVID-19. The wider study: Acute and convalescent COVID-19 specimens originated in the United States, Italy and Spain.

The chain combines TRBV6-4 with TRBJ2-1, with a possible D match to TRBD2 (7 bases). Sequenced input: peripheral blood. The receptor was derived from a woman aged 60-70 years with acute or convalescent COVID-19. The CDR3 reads CASSNGGGTEQFF. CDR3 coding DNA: TGTGCCAGCAGTAATGGGGGGGGCACTGAGCAGTTCTTC.